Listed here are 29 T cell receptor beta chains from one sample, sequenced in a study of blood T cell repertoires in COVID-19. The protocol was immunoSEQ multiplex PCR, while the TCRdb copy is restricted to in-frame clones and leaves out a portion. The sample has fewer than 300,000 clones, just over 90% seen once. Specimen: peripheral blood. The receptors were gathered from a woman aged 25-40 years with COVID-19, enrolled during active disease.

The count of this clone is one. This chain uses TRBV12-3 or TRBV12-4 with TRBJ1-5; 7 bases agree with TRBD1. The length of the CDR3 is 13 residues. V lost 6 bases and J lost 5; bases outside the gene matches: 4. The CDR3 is CASRGQPYQPQHF. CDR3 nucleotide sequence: TGTGCCAGCAGGGGACAGCCCTATCAGCCCCAGCATTTT.

CDR3 DNA: TGTGCCAGCAGCTCCTTAGCGGGCACGAACACCGGGGAGCTGTTTTTT. Translating gives CASSSLAGTNTGELFF. The chain joins TRBV5-4 to TRBJ2-2; 7 nucleotides line up with TRBD2. Losses at the gene ends were 3 bases for V and 0 bases for J; bases not matched to a gene: 5. The length of the CDR3 is 16 residues. Germline loops: CDR1 SGHNT, CDR2 YYREEE (reference sequence).

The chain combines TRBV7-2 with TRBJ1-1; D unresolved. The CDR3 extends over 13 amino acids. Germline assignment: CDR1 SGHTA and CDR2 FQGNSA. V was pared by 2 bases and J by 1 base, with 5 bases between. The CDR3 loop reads CASSLTENTEAFF. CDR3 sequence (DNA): TGTGCCAGCAGCTTAACTGAGAACACTGAAGCTTTCTTT.

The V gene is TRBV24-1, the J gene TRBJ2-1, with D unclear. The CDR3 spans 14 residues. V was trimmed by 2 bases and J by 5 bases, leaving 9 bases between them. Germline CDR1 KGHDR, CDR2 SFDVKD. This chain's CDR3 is CATSDYRRNNEQFF. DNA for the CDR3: TGTGCCACCAGTGATTATCGGAGAAACAATGAGCAGTTCTTC.

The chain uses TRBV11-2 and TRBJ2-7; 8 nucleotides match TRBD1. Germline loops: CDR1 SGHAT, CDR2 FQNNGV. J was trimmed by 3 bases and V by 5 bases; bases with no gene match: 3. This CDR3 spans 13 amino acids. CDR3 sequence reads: CASSPTGVYEQYF. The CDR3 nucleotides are TGTGCCAGCAGCCCGACAGGGGTCTACGAGCAGTACTTC.

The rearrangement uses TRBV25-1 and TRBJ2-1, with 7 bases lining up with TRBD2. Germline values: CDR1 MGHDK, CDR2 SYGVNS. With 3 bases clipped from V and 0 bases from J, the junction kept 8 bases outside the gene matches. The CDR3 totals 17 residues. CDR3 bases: TGTGCCAGCAGTGATAACGGGAGGCAGGGCTCCTACAATGAGCAGTTCTTC. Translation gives CASSDNGRQGSYNEQFF.

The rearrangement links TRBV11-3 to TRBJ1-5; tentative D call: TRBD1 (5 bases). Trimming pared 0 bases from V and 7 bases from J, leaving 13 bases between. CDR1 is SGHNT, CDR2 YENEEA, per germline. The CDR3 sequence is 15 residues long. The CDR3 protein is CASSLDLGGWQPQHF. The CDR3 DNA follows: TGTGCCAGCAGCTTAGATCTCGGGGGGTGGCAGCCCCAGCATTTT.

DNA of the CDR3: TGTGCCAGTAGCAATCAGGGTGTAGGTGAAAAACTGTTTTTT. As protein: CASSNQGVGEKLFF. The rearrangement joins TRBV19 to TRBJ1-4; TRBD1 is a possible D gene (5 bases). CDR1 LNHDA and CDR2 SQIVND come from the germline V gene (reference sequence). Trimming cost V 6 bases and J 7 bases, with 15 bases left between them. The CDR3 is 14 amino acids.

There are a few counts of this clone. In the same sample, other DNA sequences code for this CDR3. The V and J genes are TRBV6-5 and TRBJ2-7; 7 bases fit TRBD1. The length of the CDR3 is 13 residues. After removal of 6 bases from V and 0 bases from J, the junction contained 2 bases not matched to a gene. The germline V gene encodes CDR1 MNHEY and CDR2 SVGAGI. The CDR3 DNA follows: TGTGCCAGCAGAAGACAGGGCTCCTACGAGCAGTACTTC. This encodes CASRRQGSYEQYF.

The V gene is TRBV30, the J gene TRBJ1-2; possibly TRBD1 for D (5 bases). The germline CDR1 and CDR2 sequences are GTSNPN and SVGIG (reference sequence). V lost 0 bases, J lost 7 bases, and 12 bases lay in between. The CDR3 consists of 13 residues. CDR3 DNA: TGTGCCTGGAGTGTGATAGGGACTAGTGGCTACACCTTC. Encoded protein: CAWSVIGTSGYTF.

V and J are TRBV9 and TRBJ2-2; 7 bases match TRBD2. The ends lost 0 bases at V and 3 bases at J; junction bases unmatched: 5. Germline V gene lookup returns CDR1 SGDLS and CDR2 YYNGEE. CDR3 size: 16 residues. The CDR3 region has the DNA TGTGCCAGCAGCGTAGCGGGAGGAGGGGACACCGGGGAGCTGTTTTTT. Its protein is CASSVAGGGDTGELFF.

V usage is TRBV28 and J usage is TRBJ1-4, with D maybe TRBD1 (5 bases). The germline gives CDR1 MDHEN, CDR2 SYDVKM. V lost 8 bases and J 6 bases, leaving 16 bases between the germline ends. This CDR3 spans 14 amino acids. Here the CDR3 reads CASCSGGEDEKLFF. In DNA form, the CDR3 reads TGTGCCAGCTGTTCCGGGGGTGAGGATGAAAAACTGTTTTTT.

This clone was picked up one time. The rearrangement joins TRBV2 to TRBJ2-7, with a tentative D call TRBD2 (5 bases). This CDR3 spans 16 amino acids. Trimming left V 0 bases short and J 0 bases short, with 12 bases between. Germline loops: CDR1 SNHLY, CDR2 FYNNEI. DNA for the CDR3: TGTGCCAGCAGTGAAGCGCGCGGGCTGAGCTCCTACGAGCAGTACTTC. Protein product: CASSEARGLSSYEQYF.

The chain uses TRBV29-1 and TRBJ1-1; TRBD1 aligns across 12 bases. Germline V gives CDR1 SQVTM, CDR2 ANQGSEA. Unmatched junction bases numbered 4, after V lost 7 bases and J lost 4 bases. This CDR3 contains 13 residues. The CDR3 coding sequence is TGCAGCGGGGGGACAGGGGGCACCACTGAAGCTTTCTTT. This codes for CSGGTGGTTEAFF.

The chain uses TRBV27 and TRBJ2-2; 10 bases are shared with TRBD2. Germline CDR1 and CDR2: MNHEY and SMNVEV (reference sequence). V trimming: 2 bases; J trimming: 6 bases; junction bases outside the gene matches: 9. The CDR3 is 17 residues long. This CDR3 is CASSLRRLAGEAGELFF. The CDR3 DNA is TGTGCCAGCAGTTTAAGGCGGCTAGCGGGAGAGGCCGGGGAGCTGTTTTTT.

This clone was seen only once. CDR3 bases: TGTGCCAGCAGTCCAAGGTGGGCTAGCGGGAGAGCTTATTCCTACGAGCAGTACTTC. This gives the protein CASSPRWASGRAYSYEQYF. J is TRBJ2-7 and V is TRBV6-6, with 10 bases aligning to TRBD2. The CDR3 is 19 amino acids. From germline, CDR1 is MNHNY and CDR2 SVGAGI (reference sequence). The V and J ends lost 5 bases and 1 base, in that order; junction bases with no gene match: 17.

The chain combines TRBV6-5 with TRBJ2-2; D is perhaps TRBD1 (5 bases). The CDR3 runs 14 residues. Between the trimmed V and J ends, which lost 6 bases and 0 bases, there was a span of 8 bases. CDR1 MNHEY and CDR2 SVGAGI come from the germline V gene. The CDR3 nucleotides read TGTGCCAGCAGACGACAGTCGAACACCGGGGAGCTGTTTTTT. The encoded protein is CASRRQSNTGELFF.

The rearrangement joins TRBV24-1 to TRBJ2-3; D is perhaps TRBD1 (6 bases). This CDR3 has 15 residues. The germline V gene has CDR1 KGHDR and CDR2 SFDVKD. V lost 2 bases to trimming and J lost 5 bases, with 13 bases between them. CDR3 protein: CATSDWRQGQDTQYF. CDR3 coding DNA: TGTGCCACCAGTGATTGGCGGCAGGGGCAAGATACGCAGTATTTT.

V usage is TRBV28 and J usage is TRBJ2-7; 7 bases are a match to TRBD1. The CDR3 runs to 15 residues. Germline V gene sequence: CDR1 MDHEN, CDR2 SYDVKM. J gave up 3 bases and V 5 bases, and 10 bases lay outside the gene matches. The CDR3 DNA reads TGTGCCAGCAGTCCCCCGGGACAGCAGAACTACGAGCAGTACTTC. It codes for CASSPPGQQNYEQYF. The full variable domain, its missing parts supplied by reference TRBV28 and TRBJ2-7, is DVKVTQSSRYLVKRTGEKVFLECVQDMDHENMFWYRQDPGLGLRLIYFSYDVKMKEKGDIPEGYSVSREKKERFSLILESASTNQTSMYLCASSPPGQQNYEQYFGPGTRLTVT.

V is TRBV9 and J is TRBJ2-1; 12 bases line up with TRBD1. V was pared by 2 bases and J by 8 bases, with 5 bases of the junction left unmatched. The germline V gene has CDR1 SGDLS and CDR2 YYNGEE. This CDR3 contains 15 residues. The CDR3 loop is CASSVIGTGGYEQFF. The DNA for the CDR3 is TGTGCCAGCAGCGTCATTGGGACAGGGGGCTATGAGCAGTTCTTC.

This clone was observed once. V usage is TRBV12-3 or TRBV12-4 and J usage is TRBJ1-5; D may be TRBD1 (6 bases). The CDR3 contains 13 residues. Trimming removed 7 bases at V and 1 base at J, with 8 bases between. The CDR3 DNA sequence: TGTGCCAGCACCGGACAGAGCAATCAGCCCCAGCATTTT. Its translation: CASTGQSNQPQHF.

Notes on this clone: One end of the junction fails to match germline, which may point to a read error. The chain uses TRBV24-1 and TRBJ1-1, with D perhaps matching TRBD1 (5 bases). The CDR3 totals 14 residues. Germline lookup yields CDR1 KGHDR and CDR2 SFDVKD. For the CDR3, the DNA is TGTGCCACCAGTGAGACGGGGGGGAACAATGAAGCTTTCTTT. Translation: CATSETGGNNEAFF.

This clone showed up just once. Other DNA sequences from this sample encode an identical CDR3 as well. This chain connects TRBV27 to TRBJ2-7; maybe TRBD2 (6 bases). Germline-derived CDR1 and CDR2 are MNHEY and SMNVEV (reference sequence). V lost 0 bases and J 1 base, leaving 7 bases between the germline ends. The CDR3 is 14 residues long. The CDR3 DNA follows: TGTGCCAGCAGTTTATCTGGGACTTCCTACGAGCAGTACTTC. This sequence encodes CASSLSGTSYEQYF.

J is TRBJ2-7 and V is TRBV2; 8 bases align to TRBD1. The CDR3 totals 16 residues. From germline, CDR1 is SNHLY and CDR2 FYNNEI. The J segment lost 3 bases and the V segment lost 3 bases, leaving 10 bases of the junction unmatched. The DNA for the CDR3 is TGTGCCAGCAGTGACCTCGGACAGGGACGAAGCTACGAGCAGTACTTC. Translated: CASSDLGQGRSYEQYF.

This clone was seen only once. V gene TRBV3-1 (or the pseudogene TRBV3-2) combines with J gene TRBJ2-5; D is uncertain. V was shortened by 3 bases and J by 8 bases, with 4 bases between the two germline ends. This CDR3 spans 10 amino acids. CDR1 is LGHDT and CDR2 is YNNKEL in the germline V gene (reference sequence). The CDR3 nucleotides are TGTGCCAGCAGCCAGCTAACCCAGTACTTC. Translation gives CASSQLTQYF.

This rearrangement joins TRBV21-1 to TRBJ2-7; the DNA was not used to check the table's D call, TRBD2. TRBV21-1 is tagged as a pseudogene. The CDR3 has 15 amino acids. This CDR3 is CASSTLAGGGHEQYF. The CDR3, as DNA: TGTGCCAGCAGCACTCTAGCGGGAGGTGGCCACGAGCAGTACTTC.

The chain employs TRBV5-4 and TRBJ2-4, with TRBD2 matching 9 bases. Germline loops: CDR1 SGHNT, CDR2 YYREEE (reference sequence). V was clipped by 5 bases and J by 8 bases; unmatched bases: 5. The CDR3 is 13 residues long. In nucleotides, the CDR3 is TGTGCCAGCAGTCCCCCTAGCGGGGACATTCAGTACTTC. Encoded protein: CASSPPSGDIQYF.

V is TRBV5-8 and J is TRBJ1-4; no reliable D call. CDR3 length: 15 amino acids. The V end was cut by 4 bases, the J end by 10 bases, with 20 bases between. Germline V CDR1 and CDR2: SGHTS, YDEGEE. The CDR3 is CASSVGDGVNGKLFF. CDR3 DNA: TGTGCCAGCAGCGTGGGAGACGGGGTGAACGGAAAACTGTTTTTT.

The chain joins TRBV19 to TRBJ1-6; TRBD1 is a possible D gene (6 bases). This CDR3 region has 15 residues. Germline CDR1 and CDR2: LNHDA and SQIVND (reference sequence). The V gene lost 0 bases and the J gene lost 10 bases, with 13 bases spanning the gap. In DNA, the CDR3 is TGTGCCAGTAGTATAGAGACAGGCGGCGTGTCACCCCTCCACTTT. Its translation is CASSIETGGVSPLHF.